Each of the 20 T cell receptor beta chains below was sequenced from the same sample in a study of T cells in tuberculosis (dated by TCRdb to the late 2010s). The library came from the immunoSEQ multiplex PCR assay. TCRdb's version of the immuneACCESS table is confined to in-frame rearrangements and falls short of the full clone set. An unresolved V gene accounts for under half of the shortfall where checked; the remainder is of unknown origin. The sample profile shows 80,000 to 90,000 clones; roughly 93% of them were found once. The leading ten clones occupy approximately 1.9% of the sample. After being thawed and rested overnight, PBMC were stained with GMM-loaded CD1B tetramer, a Live/Dead dye and anti-CD3, and were then sorted on a FACS Aria II. C32 glucose monomycolate purified from Rhodococcus equi was loaded onto CD1B tetramers. The sample consisted of CD1b-GMM tetramer-negative cells sorted from PBMCs. Sample cell subset or site, as interpreted from the label and publication: T cells not binding CD1B-GMM tetramer, sorted from same donor. The receptors shown here come from an adult woman with latent tuberculosis.

This chain uses TRBV6-5 with TRBJ2-2, with D tentatively TRBD1 (5 bases). Per the germline V gene, CDR1 is MNHEY and CDR2 is SVGAGI. Trimming shortened V by 0 bases and J by 2 bases, and 10 bases separated the two germline ends. The CDR3 runs 16 residues. CDR3 in amino acids: CASSYSLGDNTGELFF. The CDR3 DNA follows: TGTGCCAGCAGTTACTCCCTAGGGGATAACACCGGGGAGCTGTTTTTT.

The chain's CDR3 is CASSTGTEQFF. As DNA, the CDR3 is TGTGCCAGCAGTACAGGTACAGAGCAGTTCTTC. The gene calls are TRBV6-1 and TRBJ2-1; TRBD1 might be the D (5 bases). The CDR3 covers 11 residues. From germline, CDR1 is MNHNS and CDR2 SASEGT. Trimming pared 5 bases from V and 10 bases from J, leaving 9 bases between.

The chain combines TRBV5-1 with TRBJ1-2; 9 bases fit TRBD1. Germline CDR1 SGHRS, CDR2 YFSETQ. V lost 0 bases, J lost 6 bases, and 3 bases stayed unmatched. This CDR3 contains 14 residues. CDR3 sequence reads: CASSLGQGGNGYTF. The DNA of the CDR3 is TGCGCCAGCAGCTTGGGACAGGGGGGTAATGGCTACACCTTC.

V usage is TRBV6-5 and J usage is TRBJ2-5; D gene unclear. Trimming left V 6 bases short and J 0 bases short, with 8 bases between. The V gene's germline CDR1 is MNHEY and CDR2 SVGAGI. CDR3 size: 13 residues. The CDR3 DNA reads TGTGCCAGCAGCTTGACTTACCAAGAGACCCAGTACTTC. This translates into CASSLTYQETQYF.

CDR3 nucleotides: TGTGCCACCAGCAGAGAAGCCCAGGGGGCTGGAAACACCATATATTTT. The encoded protein is CATSREAQGAGNTIYF. The rearrangement uses TRBV15 and TRBJ1-3; 7 nucleotides align to TRBD1. CDR1 and CDR2 (germline): LNHNV, YYDKDF (reference sequence). The CDR3 length is 16 residues. After removal of 0 bases from V and 2 bases from J, the junction contained 4 bases not matched to a gene.

The chain employs TRBV29-1 and TRBJ1-2; D is unclear. There are 10 residues in the CDR3. The V and J ends lost 2 bases and 7 bases respectively, with 5 bases between them. Per the germline V gene, CDR1 is SQVTM and CDR2 is ANQGSEA. CDR3 DNA sequence: TGCAGCGTTGAACGGGTTGGCTACACCTTC. It encodes CSVERVGYTF.

The CDR3 sequence: CASSLRGSPTDTQYF. In DNA, the CDR3 is TGTGCCAGCAGCTTAAGAGGGTCCCCCACAGATACGCAGTATTTT. J is TRBJ2-3 and V is TRBV11-2; D perhaps matches TRBD2 (5 bases). CDR1 and CDR2 (germline): SGHAT, FQNNGV. This CDR3 comprises 15 residues. The V end was cut by 2 bases, the J end by 2 bases, with 11 bases between.

Notes on this clone: A read error may produce the germline difference seen at one junction end. Other DNA sequences from this sample encode an identical CDR3 as well. The V and J genes are TRBV6-1 and TRBJ1-6, with 8 bases that match TRBD1. Germline lookup yields CDR1 MNHNS and CDR2 SASEGT. This CDR3 is built from 16 residues. In nucleotides, the CDR3 is TGTGCCAGCAGTGGGGTGCAGGGGGCGTATAATTCCCCCCTCCACTTT. Residues: CASSGVQGAYNSPLHF.

This sequence joins TRBV4-1 and TRBJ2-3; TRBD2 aligns across 15 bases. Per germline, CDR1 MGHRA and CDR2 YSYEKL. This CDR3 has 17 amino acids. V lost 4 bases and J lost 3; bases outside the gene matches: 5. CDR3 in DNA: TGCGCCAGCAGCCGAGGGACTAGCGGGGGGTTAACAGATACGCAGTATTTT. This translates into CASSRGTSGGLTDTQYF.

V usage is TRBV5-1 and J usage is TRBJ1-2; 8 nucleotides align to TRBD1. The V and J ends lost 0 bases and 6 bases, in that order; junction bases with no gene match: 22. The V gene's germline CDR1 is SGHRS and CDR2 YFSETQ. The CDR3 length is 20 residues. The CDR3 nucleotides are TGCGCCAGCAGCTTGGATCCTGTATCGATCGGGACAGGAGGGATTGATGGCTACACCTTC. As protein: CASSLDPVSIGTGGIDGYTF.

The chain recombines TRBV28 with TRBJ2-3; 7 bases map to TRBD1. The V and J ends lost 6 bases and 2 bases, in that order; junction bases with no gene match: 17. Germline V CDR1 and CDR2: MDHEN, SYDVKM. The CDR3 has 18 amino acids. CDR3 nucleotides: TGTGCCAGCAGGGGGAGAGGACAGGCCAGATTGTACACAGATACGCAGTATTTT. This translates into CASRGRGQARLYTDTQYF.

The chain couples TRBV7-8 to TRBJ1-2, with D perhaps matching TRBD1 (5 bases). Per germline, CDR1 SGHVS and CDR2 FQNEAQ. The V end was cut by 1 base, the J end by 8 bases, with 14 bases between. The CDR3 runs to 14 residues. CDR3 in DNA: TGTGCCAGCAGCTTAGAACCCAGGGCGAGGGGCTACACCTTC. Protein: CASSLEPRARGYTF.

This chain connects TRBV14 to TRBJ2-3, with 7 bases matching TRBD1. This CDR3 is built from 16 residues. The J segment lost 5 bases and the V segment lost 0 bases, leaving 8 bases of the junction unmatched. In germline, CDR1 is SGHDN, CDR2 FVKESK. In DNA, the CDR3 is TGTGCCAGCAGCCAAGACCTCGGGACAGTCAAAGATACGCAGTATTTT. This codes for CASSQDLGTVKDTQYF.

The chain has TRBV2 and TRBJ1-4, with 7 bases lining up with TRBD1. V lost 6 bases and J lost 3; bases outside the gene matches: 7. Germline CDR1 and CDR2: SNHLY and FYNNEI. The CDR3 loop spans 15 amino acids. CDR3 in DNA: TGTGCCAGCAGGGAAACAGGGGTTCCTAATGAAAAACTGTTTTTT. Amino acid sequence: CASRETGVPNEKLFF.

The chain uses TRBV11-2 and TRBJ2-7; TRBD2 matches 8 bases. After removal of 0 bases from V and 9 bases from J, the junction contained 13 bases not matched to a gene. CDR3 size: 16 residues. Germline values: CDR1 SGHAT, CDR2 FQNNGV. CDR3 protein: CASSLDRQVREAVQYF. The CDR3, as DNA: TGTGCCAGCAGCTTAGATCGACAGGTGCGGGAGGCGGTGCAGTACTTC.

The chain combines TRBV19 with TRBJ2-5, with a possible D match to TRBD2 (6 bases). CDR1 is LNHDA and CDR2 is SQIVND in the germline V gene (reference sequence). The CDR3 spans 14 residues. The V end lost 4 bases, the J end lost 2 bases, and 11 bases lay between the germline ends. The CDR3 region is CASSRGLPQETQYF. In DNA, the CDR3 is TGTGCCAGTAGTAGGGGACTTCCACAAGAGACCCAGTACTTC.

This clone was observed a single time. The J gene is TRBJ1-1, the V gene TRBV19; TRBD1 agrees at 7 bases. From germline, CDR1 is LNHDA and CDR2 SQIVND (reference sequence). The CDR3 consists of 14 residues. The ends lost 5 bases at V and 1 base at J; junction bases unmatched: 4. The CDR3 DNA sequence: TGTGCCAGTAGTCGACGACAGGGGAACACTGAAGCTTTCTTT. This encodes CASSRRQGNTEAFF.

J is TRBJ2-7 and V is TRBV5-1; TRBD2 agrees at 7 bases. This CDR3 is 14 amino acids long. The germline V gene encodes CDR1 SGHRS and CDR2 YFSETQ. J gave up 0 bases and V 3 bases, and 3 bases lay outside the gene matches. The CDR3 reads CASSYLAASYEQYF. In nucleotides, the CDR3 is TGCGCCAGCAGCTATCTAGCGGCCTCCTACGAGCAGTACTTC.

The CDR3 coding sequence is TGTGCCAGCAGCTCGGTCGGGCAGGGTTATGGCTACACCTTC. It yields the protein CASSSVGQGYGYTF. This rearrangement joins TRBV5-4 to TRBJ1-2; tentative D call: TRBD1 (5 bases). The germline V gene encodes CDR1 SGHNT and CDR2 YYREEE (reference sequence). Trimming took 3 bases from V and 5 from J, leaving 14 bases between them. The CDR3 has 14 amino acids.

This CDR3 is CASSLAVLNYGYTF. CDR3 in DNA: TGTGCCAGCAGCTTAGCAGTACTTAACTATGGCTACACCTTC. This chain connects TRBV7-8 to TRBJ1-2; D ambiguous. Germline V lookup: CDR1 SGHVS, CDR2 FQNEAQ. V dropped 0 bases and J dropped 1 base, with 6 bases sitting between them. CDR3 length equals 14 residues.